The subject of this entry is one T cell receptor (beta chain). The antigen is not known. This entry comes from a study of shared clonotypes between healthy human individuals. Study-wide points: In having few donors, the study represented limited genetic and exposure-history diversity.

Data came from immunoSEQ multiplex PCR; TCRdb stores just in-frame clones and leaves some out. This sample has some 490,000 clones, with 70% to 85% found just once. All the donors were Caucasian adults who lived in Nashville, Tennessee. The CDR3 runs 19 residues. Trimming at V came to 6 bases and at J to 2 bases, leaving 13 bases not matched to a gene. Germline V gives CDR1 KGHSH, CDR2 LQKENI. This TCR derives from a woman in her forties in good health. Some clones in this sample may be carry-over from other donors' samples. The V gene is TRBV18, the J gene TRBJ2-3; 14 bases are shared with TRBD2. The material sequenced was PBMCs. For the CDR3, the DNA is TGTGCCAGCTCCCGGCAGGGACTAGCGGGAGAAGGGGCCACAGATACGCAGTATTTT. Amino acid sequence: CASSRQGLAGEGATDTQYF.